Below are 22 T cell receptor beta chains sequenced from a single sample in a study of blood T cell repertoires in COVID-19 (dated by TCRdb to 2018 to 2020). Library method: the immunoSEQ multiplex PCR assay. TCRdb stores this immuneACCESS table with in-frame sequences only. Part of the clones is absent; in the studies checked, under half of the shortfall reflects unresolved V genes, and no reason is known for the rest. The sample profile shows 200,000 to 300,000 clones; about 88% of them were found once. The ten largest clones take up roughly 4.9% of the sample. Material: peripheral blood. These receptors were obtained from a woman in her sixties with COVID-19, enrolled during active disease.

This clone was detected only once. V and J are TRBV5-5 and TRBJ1-6, with D possibly TRBD1 on 6 matching bases. Trimming shortened V by 1 base and J by 4 bases, and 21 bases separated the two germline ends. Per the germline V gene, CDR1 is SGHKS and CDR2 is YYEKEE (reference sequence). The CDR3 contains 19 residues. In DNA form, the CDR3 reads TGTGCCAGCAGCTTGTACTTCTTGGGAACTGGGACATATAATTCACCCCTCCACTTT. Its translation is CASSLYFLGTGTYNSPLHF.

V usage is TRBV3-1 (or the pseudogene TRBV3-2) and J usage is TRBJ2-5; D is perhaps TRBD2 (5 bases). V was trimmed by 1 base and J by 5 bases, leaving 5 bases between them. Germline V CDR1 and CDR2: LGHDT, YNNKEL (reference sequence). The CDR3 has 12 amino acids. DNA for the CDR3: TGTGCCAGCAGCCAAGTAGCGGAGACCCAGTACTTC. The encoded protein is CASSQVAETQYF.

V is TRBV19 and J is TRBJ2-3; 10 bases match TRBD2. In germline, CDR1 is LNHDA, CDR2 SQIVND (reference sequence). The CDR3 is made up of 16 amino acids. The trim removed 5 bases at V and 5 bases at J, leaving 10 bases unmatched. CDR3 DNA sequence: TGTGCCAGTAGTGCCTCGCTAGCGGGAGACCTAGATACGCAGTATTTT. This gives the protein CASSASLAGDLDTQYF.

This chain joins TRBV12-3 or TRBV12-4 and TRBJ2-7; 8 bases map to TRBD2. V lost 7 bases, J lost 0 bases, and 2 bases stayed unmatched. The CDR3 covers 13 residues. The CDR3 spells CASKLAGSYEQYF. The CDR3 DNA reads TGTGCCAGCAAGCTAGCGGGCTCCTACGAGCAGTACTTC.

DNA of the CDR3: TGTGCCAGCAGTCCCGCAGGGGGGCCGCCGTCTGAAGCTTTCTTT. Protein sequence: CASSPAGGPPSEAFF. The gene calls are TRBV28 and TRBJ1-1, with 7 nucleotides matching TRBD1. The germline V gene has CDR1 MDHEN and CDR2 SYDVKM. V lost 5 bases, J lost 6 bases, and 12 bases stayed unmatched. The length of the CDR3 is 15 residues. The whole variable domain, filled in from reference TRBV28 and TRBJ1-1, reads DVKVTQSSRYLVKRTGEKVFLECVQDMDHENMFWYRQDPGLGLRLIYFSYDVKMKEKGDIPEGYSVSREKKERFSLILESASTNQTSMYLCASSPAGGPPSEAFFGQGTRLTVV.

The chain combines TRBV30 with TRBJ1-5, with D possibly being TRBD1 (6 bases). Germline CDR1 GTSNPN, CDR2 SVGIG (reference sequence). V was cut by 0 bases and J by 1 base, with 13 bases left in between. The CDR3 spans 16 residues. The CDR3 sequence is CAWSVRFGQSNQPQHF. DNA for the CDR3: TGTGCCTGGAGTGTACGATTTGGACAGAGCAATCAGCCCCAGCATTTT.

This clone was counted a few times. J is TRBJ2-2 and V is TRBV9, with D perhaps matching TRBD2 (5 bases). Germline CDR1 and CDR2: SGDLS and YYNGEE. This CDR3 comprises 15 residues. V dropped 0 bases and J dropped 6 bases, with 12 bases sitting between them. For the CDR3, the DNA is TGTGCCAGCAGCGTAGACCCCTACGGGGCCGGGGAGCTGTTTTTT. Protein: CASSVDPYGAGELFF.

The chain couples TRBV7-9 to TRBJ2-6, with no clear D. The CDR3 contains 16 residues. V was shortened by 2 bases and J by 0 bases, with 8 bases between the two germline ends. CDR1 and CDR2 (germline): SEHNR, FQNEAQ (reference sequence). The CDR3 DNA reads as TGTGCCAGCAGCTTAATTGTGAGCTCTGGGGCCAACGTCCTGACTTTC. It encodes CASSLIVSSGANVLTF.

With regard to this clone: The same CDR3 is also encoded by other DNA sequences in this sample. The chain uses TRBV19 and TRBJ1-2; D is possibly TRBD1 (5 bases). Germline V CDR1 and CDR2: LNHDA, SQIVND (reference sequence). V lost 6 bases and J lost 3, with 5 bases in between. CDR3 size: 11 residues. For the CDR3, the DNA is TGTGCCAGTAGCAGGGACTATGGCTACACCTTC. Amino acid sequence: CASSRDYGYTF. The whole variable domain, remainder taken from reference TRBV19 and TRBJ1-2, is DGGITQSPKYLFRKEGQNVTLSCEQNLNHDAMYWYRQDPGQGLRLIYYSQIVNDFQKGDIAEGYSVSREKKESFPLTVTSAQKNPTAFYLCASSRDYGYTFGSGTRLTVV.

The chain has TRBV4-1 and TRBJ1-2; perhaps TRBD1 as D (6 bases). The CDR3 is made up of 14 amino acids. V shed 3 bases and J shed 7 bases, with 15 bases lying between them. The germline gives CDR1 MGHRA, CDR2 YSYEKL. CDR3 region: CASSHVTGSGGYTF. The CDR3 DNA is TGCGCCAGCAGCCACGTAACAGGGAGCGGTGGCTACACCTTC.

This clone was detected a few times. The chain combines TRBV5-1 with TRBJ2-5; 10 nucleotides agree with TRBD2. Losses at the gene ends were 0 bases for V and 1 base for J; bases not matched to a gene: 9. There are 18 residues in the CDR3. Germline V gene sequence: CDR1 SGHRS, CDR2 YFSETQ. As DNA, the CDR3 is TGCGCCAGCAGCTTGGCGAGGAGTAGCGGGAGGACCCAAGAGACCCAGTACTTC. This translates into CASSLARSSGRTQETQYF.

The chain joins TRBV11-2 to TRBJ2-7; 8 bases line up with TRBD2. CDR1 is SGHAT, CDR2 FQNNGV, per germline. The CDR3 has 17 residues. V gave up 2 bases and J gave up 3 bases; unmatched junction bases: 12. The chain's CDR3 is CASSLKRVRGGIYEQYF. CDR3 DNA: TGTGCCAGCAGCTTAAAGAGGGTCCGGGGGGGGATCTACGAGCAGTACTTC. The full variable domain, in which reference TRBV11-2 and TRBJ2-7 provide the parts outside the CDR3, is EAGVAQSPRYKIIEKRQSVAFWCNPISGHATLYWYQQILGQGPKLLIQFQNNGVVDDSQLPKDRFSAERLKGVDSTLKIQPAKLEDSAVYLCASSLKRVRGGIYEQYFGPGTRLTVT.

The chain employs TRBV20-1 and TRBJ2-1; 8 nucleotides line up with TRBD2. This CDR3 region has 16 residues. V trimming: 3 bases; J trimming: 7 bases; junction bases outside the gene matches: 14. Germline loops: CDR1 DFQATT, CDR2 SNEGSKA (reference sequence). In DNA, the CDR3 is TGCAGTGCTAGTCGGAGGGAGGGCCTAGCGGGTAATGAGCAGTTCTTC. Protein: CSASRREGLAGNEQFF.

The V and J genes are TRBV4-1 and TRBJ2-2; D unclear. Germline-derived CDR1 and CDR2 are MGHRA and YSYEKL. Trimming left V 1 base short and J 5 bases short, with 5 bases between. The CDR3 contains 13 residues. This CDR3 reads CASSQALTGELFF. The DNA for the CDR3 is TGCGCCAGCAGCCAAGCCCTAACCGGGGAGCTGTTTTTT.

The chain couples TRBV5-1 to TRBJ2-7; 9 nucleotides line up with TRBD1. Germline V lookup: CDR1 SGHRS, CDR2 YFSETQ. Trimming removed 4 bases from V and 5 bases from J; junction bases left unmatched: 10. The CDR3 totals 15 residues. The CDR3 DNA reads TGCGCCAGCAGCAGCCCGACAGGGGGTGTAAACGAGCAGTACTTC. Its protein product is CASSSPTGGVNEQYF.

This clone was observed a handful of times. The chain employs TRBV3-1 (or the pseudogene TRBV3-2) and TRBJ2-3; D remains unclear. CDR3 length equals 13 residues. Germline CDR1 reads LGHDT; CDR2 reads YNNKEL (reference sequence). The V end was cut by 4 bases, the J end by 4 bases, with 9 bases between. Here the CDR3 DNA reads TGTGCCAGCAGCCGAGGATACGCAGATACGCAGTATTTT. It codes for CASSRGYADTQYF.

The chain combines TRBV7-8 with TRBJ1-2; D is possibly TRBD1 (6 bases). Germline CDR1 SGHVS, CDR2 FQNEAQ. The length of the CDR3 is 15 residues. Trimming took 0 bases from V and 4 from J, leaving 12 bases between them. CDR3 loop: CASSLAQGKGYGYTF. In DNA, the CDR3 is TGTGCCAGCAGCTTAGCTCAGGGGAAGGGCTATGGCTACACCTTC. The variable domain in full, with the rest retrieved from reference TRBV7-8 and TRBJ1-2, is GAGVSQSPRYKVAKRGQDVALRCDPISGHVSLFWYQQALGQGPEFLTYFQNEAQLDKSGLPSDRFFAERPEGSVSTLKIQRTQQEDSAVYLCASSLAQGKGYGYTFGSGTRLTVV.

The chain employs TRBV9 and TRBJ2-1; 11 bases map to TRBD2. The CDR3 extends over 18 amino acids. V trimming: 0 bases; J trimming: 5 bases; junction bases outside the gene matches: 10. Per germline, CDR1 SGDLS and CDR2 YYNGEE. The CDR3 DNA reads TGTGCCAGCAGCGTAGAGTGGTTGACTAGCGGGACGAACAATGAGCAGTTCTTC. Protein sequence: CASSVEWLTSGTNNEQFF.

The chain links TRBV19 to TRBJ1-2, with 8 bases fitting TRBD1. CDR3 length: 15 residues. V trimming: 5 bases; J trimming: 2 bases; junction bases outside the gene matches: 7. Germline CDR1 reads LNHDA; CDR2 reads SQIVND (reference sequence). As DNA, the CDR3 is TGTGCCAGTAGTCCCAGGACAGGGCGCAACTATGGCTACACCTTC. It encodes CASSPRTGRNYGYTF.

J is TRBJ2-7 and V is TRBV28; the D gene is possibly TRBD2 (7 bases). Germline lookup yields CDR1 MDHEN and CDR2 SYDVKM. The V end was cut by 5 bases, the J end by 2 bases, with 28 bases between. There are 19 residues in the CDR3. CDR3 sequence reads: CASSPLTGRAQRSAYEQYF. The CDR3 DNA is TGTGCCAGCAGTCCCCTCACAGGGAGGGCACAGCGGTCGGCCTACGAGCAGTACTTC.

This chain connects TRBV3-1 (or the pseudogene TRBV3-2) to TRBJ2-5; 7 positions agree with TRBD2. In germline, CDR1 is LGHDT, CDR2 YNNKEL (reference sequence). This CDR3 spans 15 amino acids. Trimming at V came to 4 bases and at J to 1 base, leaving 6 bases not matched to a gene. This chain's CDR3 is CASSPTSVPQETQYF. The CDR3 nucleotides are TGTGCCAGCAGCCCTACTAGCGTCCCCCAAGAGACCCAGTACTTC.

This clone was seen ten or more times. V is TRBV9 and J is TRBJ2-3; TRBD2 aligns across 10 bases. Germline CDR1 is SGDLS and CDR2 is YYNGEE. The V segment lost 5 bases and the J segment 1 base; nucleotides outside the gene matches: 4. This CDR3 spans 15 amino acids. CDR3 nucleotides: TGTGCCAGCAGACCACTAGCGGGGCGCACAGATACGCAGTATTTT. Its protein is CASRPLAGRTDTQYF.